This T cell receptor beta chain was captured by sequencing in a study of glioma-infiltrating T cells after dendritic cell vaccination. Study summary: Dendritic cells derived from monocytes and pulsed with autologous tumor lysate formed the vaccine. Patients received three intradermal dendritic cell vaccine injections at biweekly intervals.

Before vaccination, two weeks after the third vaccination, and at progression, PBMC were collected. This table comes from immunoSEQ multiplex PCR, and its TCRdb copy is limited to in-frame clones, with some not included. The sample carries roughly 52,000 clones, about 85% recorded once. Points on this clone: What it binds is not known.

The V end was cut by 6 bases, the J end by 6 bases, with 17 bases between. Per the germline V gene, CDR1 is MGHDK and CDR2 is SYGVNS. This CDR3 is built from 15 residues. General observations from the study: The cohort had few patients with full blood and tumor sets.

V is TRBV25-1 and J is TRBJ2-2, with D unclear. The specimen comprised blood, sampled before dendritic cell vaccination. The TCR was taken from a human donor with glioblastoma. The CDR3 loop is CASRLDAAQAGELFF. CDR3 DNA: TGTGCCAGCAGGTTAGACGCCGCCCAGGCCGGGGAGCTGTTTTTT.